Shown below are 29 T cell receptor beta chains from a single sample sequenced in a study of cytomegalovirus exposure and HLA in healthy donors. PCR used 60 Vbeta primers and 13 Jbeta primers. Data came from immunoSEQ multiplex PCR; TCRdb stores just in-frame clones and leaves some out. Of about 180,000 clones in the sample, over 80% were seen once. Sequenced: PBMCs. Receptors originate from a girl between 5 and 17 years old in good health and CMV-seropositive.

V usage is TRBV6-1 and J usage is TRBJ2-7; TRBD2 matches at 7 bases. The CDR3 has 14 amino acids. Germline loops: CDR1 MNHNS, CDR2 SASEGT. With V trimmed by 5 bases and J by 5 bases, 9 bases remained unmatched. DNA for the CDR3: TGTGCCAGCAGTCCCGAGACTAGCCGGCACGAGCAGTACTTC. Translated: CASSPETSRHEQYF.

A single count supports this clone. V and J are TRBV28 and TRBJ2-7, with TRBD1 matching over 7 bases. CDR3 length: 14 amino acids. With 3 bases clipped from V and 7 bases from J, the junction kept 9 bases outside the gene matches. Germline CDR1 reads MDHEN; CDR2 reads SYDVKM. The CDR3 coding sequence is TGTGCCAGCAGTTTTTCCGGACAGGTAGGGGAGCAGTACTTC. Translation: CASSFSGQVGEQYF. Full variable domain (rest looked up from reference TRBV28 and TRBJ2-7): DVKVTQSSRYLVKRTGEKVFLECVQDMDHENMFWYRQDPGLGLRLIYFSYDVKMKEKGDIPEGYSVSREKKERFSLILESASTNQTSMYLCASSFSGQVGEQYFGPGTRLTVT.

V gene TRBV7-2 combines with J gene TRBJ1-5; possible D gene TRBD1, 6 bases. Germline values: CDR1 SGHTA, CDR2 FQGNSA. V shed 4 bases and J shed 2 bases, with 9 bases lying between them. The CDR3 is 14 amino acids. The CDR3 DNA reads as TGTGCCAGCAGCTCTCGACAGGGCAATCAGCCCCAGCATTTT. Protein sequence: CASSSRQGNQPQHF.

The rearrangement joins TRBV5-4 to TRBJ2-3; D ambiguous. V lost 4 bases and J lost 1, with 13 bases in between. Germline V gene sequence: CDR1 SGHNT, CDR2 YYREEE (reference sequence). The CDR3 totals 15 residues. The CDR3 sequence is CASSPGQFGTDTQYF. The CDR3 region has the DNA TGTGCCAGCAGCCCTGGCCAGTTCGGCACAGATACGCAGTATTTT.

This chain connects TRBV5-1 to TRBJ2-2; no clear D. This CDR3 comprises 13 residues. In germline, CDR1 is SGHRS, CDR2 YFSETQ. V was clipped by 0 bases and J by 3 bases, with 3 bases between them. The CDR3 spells CASSLGDTGELFF. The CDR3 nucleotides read TGCGCCAGCAGCTTGGGCGACACCGGGGAGCTGTTTTTT. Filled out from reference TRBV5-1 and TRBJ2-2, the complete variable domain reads KAGVTQTPRYLIKTRGQQVTLSCSPISGHRSVSWYQQTPGQGLQFLFEYFSETQRNKGNFPGRFSGRQFSNSRSEMNVSTLELGDSALYLCASSLGDTGELFFGEGSRLTVL.

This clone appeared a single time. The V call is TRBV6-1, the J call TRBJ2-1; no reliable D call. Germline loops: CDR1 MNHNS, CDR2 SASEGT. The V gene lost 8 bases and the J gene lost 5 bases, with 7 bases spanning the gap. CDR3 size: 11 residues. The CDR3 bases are TGTGCCAGCGGAGCTAACAATGAGCAGTTCTTC. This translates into CASGANNEQFF.

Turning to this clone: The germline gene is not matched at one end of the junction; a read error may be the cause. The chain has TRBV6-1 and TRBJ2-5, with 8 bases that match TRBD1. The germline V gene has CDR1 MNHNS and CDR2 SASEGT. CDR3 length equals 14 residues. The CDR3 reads CASSEATGGTHTHF. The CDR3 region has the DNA TGTGCCAGCAGTGAAGCAACAGGGGGAACCCACACCCACTTC.

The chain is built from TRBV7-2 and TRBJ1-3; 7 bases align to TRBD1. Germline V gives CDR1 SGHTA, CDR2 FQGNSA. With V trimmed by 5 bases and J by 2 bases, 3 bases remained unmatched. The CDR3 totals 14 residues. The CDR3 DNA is TGTGCCAGCAGCCCCGGACAGGCTGGAAACACCATATATTTT. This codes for CASSPGQAGNTIYF.

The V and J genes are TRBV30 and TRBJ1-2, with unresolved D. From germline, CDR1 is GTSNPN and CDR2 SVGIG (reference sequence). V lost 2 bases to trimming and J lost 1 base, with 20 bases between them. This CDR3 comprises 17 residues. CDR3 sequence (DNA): TGTGCCTGGAGTACTTGGCAGGCCGGACTCCATAACTATGGCTACACCTTC. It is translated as CAWSTWQAGLHNYGYTF.

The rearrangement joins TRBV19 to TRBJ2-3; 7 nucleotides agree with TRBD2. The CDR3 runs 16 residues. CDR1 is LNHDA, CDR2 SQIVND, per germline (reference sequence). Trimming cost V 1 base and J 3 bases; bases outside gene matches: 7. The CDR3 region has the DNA TGTGCCAGTAGTATAGTCCCTCTCGGGGGGACAGATACGCAGTATTTT. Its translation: CASSIVPLGGTDTQYF.

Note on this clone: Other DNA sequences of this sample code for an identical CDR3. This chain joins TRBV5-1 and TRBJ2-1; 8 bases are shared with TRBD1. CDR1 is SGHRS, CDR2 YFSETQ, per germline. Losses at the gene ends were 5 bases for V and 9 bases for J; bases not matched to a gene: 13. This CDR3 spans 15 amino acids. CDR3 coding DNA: TGCGCCAGCAGGTACGGACAGGGTACAATGGGTGAGCAGTTCTTC. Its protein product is CASRYGQGTMGEQFF.

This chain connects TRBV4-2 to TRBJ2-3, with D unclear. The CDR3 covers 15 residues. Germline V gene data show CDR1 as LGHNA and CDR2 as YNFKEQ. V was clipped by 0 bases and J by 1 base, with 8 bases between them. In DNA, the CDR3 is TGTGCCAGCAGCCAAGAAGACATTGGCACAGATACGCAGTATTTT. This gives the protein CASSQEDIGTDTQYF.

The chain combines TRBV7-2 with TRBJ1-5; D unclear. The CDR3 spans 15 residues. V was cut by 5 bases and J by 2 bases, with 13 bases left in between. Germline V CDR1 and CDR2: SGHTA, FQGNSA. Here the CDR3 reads CASSQSGSGNQPQHF. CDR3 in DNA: TGTGCCAGCAGCCAAAGTGGGAGTGGCAATCAGCCCCAGCATTTT.

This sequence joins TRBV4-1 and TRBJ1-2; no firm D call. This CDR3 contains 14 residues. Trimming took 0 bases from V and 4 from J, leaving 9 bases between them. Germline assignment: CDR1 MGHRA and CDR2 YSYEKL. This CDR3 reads CASSQEGRRYGYTF. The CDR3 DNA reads TGCGCCAGCAGCCAAGAGGGCAGGCGCTATGGCTACACCTTC.

As DNA, the CDR3 is TGTGCCTGGAGTGTAGGAGCCGGGACAGTATACACCTTC. Translated, it gives CAWSVGAGTVYTF. The genes are TRBV30 and TRBJ1-2; 7 nucleotides line up with TRBD1. J was trimmed by 11 bases and V by 0 bases; bases with no gene match: 9. CDR3 length: 13 amino acids. Per the germline V gene, CDR1 is GTSNPN and CDR2 is SVGIG (reference sequence).

The CDR3 region is CASSDVQGWAYEQYF. The CDR3 DNA follows: TGTGCCAGCAGCGACGTCCAGGGGTGGGCCTACGAGCAGTACTTC. The chain combines TRBV25-1 with TRBJ2-7; TRBD1 is a possible D gene (6 bases). Trimming took off 6 bases at V and 2 bases at J, with 17 bases between the two ends. Germline values: CDR1 MGHDK, CDR2 SYGVNS. This CDR3 has 15 amino acids.

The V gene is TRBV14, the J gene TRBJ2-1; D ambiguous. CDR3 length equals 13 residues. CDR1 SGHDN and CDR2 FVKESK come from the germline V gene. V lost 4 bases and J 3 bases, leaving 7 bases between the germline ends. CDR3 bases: TGTGCCAGCAGCCCCCCTAACTACAATGAGCAGTTCTTC. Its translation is CASSPPNYNEQFF.

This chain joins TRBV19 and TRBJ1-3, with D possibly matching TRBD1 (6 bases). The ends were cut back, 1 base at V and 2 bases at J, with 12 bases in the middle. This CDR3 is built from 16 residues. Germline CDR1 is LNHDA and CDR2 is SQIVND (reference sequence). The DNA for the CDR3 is TGTGCCAGTAGTATAGCGCCAGGGACAACTGGAAACACCATATATTTT. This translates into CASSIAPGTTGNTIYF.

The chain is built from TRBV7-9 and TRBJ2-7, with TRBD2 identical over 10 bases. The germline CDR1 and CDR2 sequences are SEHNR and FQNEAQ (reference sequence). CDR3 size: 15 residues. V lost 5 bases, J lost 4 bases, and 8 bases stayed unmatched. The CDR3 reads CASSLPLAGEYEQYF. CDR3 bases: TGTGCCAGCAGCCTACCCCTAGCGGGAGAGTACGAGCAGTACTTC.

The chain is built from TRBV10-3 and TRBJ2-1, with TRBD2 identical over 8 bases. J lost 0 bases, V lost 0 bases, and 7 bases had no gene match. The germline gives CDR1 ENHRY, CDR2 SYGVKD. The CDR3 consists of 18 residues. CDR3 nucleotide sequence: TGTGCCATCAGTGAGTCGATAGAGCGGGAGAGCTCCTACAATGAGCAGTTCTTC. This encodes CAISESIERESSYNEQFF.

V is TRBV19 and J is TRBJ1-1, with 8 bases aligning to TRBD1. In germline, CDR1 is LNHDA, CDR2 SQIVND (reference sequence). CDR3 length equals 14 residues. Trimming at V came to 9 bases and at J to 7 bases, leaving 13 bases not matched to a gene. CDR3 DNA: TGTGCCAGCCGCCCTGGCAGGGGGCGAGTTGAAGCTTTCTTT. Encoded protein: CASRPGRGRVEAFF.

The CDR3 sequence: CASSLSFRNEQFF. CDR3 sequence (DNA): TGTGCCAGCAGCCTTAGTTTCAGGAATGAGCAGTTCTTC. The chain is built from TRBV14 and TRBJ2-1, with no clear D. The CDR3 loop spans 13 amino acids. Trimming stripped 4 bases from V and 7 bases from J, with 11 bases between. From germline, CDR1 is SGHDN and CDR2 FVKESK.

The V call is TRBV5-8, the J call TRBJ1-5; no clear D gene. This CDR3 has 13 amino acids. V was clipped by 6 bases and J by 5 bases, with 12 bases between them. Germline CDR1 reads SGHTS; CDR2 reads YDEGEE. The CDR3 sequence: CASTSGIDQPQHF. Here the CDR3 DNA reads TGTGCCAGCACATCCGGGATAGATCAGCCCCAGCATTTT.

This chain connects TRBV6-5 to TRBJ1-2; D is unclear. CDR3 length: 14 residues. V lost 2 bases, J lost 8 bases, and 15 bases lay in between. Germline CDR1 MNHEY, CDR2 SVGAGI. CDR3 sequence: CASSYGPVRSGYTF. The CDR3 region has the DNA TGTGCCAGCAGTTACGGCCCGGTGAGGAGCGGCTACACCTTC.

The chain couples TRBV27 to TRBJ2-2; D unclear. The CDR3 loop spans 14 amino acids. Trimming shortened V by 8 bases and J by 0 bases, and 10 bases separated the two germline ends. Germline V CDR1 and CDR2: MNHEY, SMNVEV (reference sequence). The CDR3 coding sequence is TGTGCCAGCTCTGGCAGGACGAACACCGGGGAGCTGTTTTTT. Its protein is CASSGRTNTGELFF.

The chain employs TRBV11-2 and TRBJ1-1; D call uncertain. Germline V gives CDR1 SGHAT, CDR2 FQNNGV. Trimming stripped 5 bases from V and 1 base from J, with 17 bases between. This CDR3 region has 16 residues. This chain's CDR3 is CASSRALLLPNTEAFF. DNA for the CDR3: TGTGCCAGCAGCCGCGCCCTATTACTACCGAACACTGAAGCTTTCTTT.

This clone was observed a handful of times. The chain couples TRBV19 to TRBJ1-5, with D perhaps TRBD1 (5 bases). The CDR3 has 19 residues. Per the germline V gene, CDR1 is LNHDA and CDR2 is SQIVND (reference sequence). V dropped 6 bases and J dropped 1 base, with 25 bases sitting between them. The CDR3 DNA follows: TGTGCCAGTAGCCAAAATGGGCCCCCCTGGGGCAAAAGCAATCAGCCCCAGCATTTT. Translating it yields CASSQNGPPWGKSNQPQHF.

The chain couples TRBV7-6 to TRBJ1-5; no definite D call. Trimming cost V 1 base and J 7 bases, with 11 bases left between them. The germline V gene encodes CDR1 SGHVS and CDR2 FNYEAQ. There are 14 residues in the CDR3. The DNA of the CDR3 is TGTGCCAGCAGCTTAGGACCAACCGGGCAGCCCCAGCATTTT. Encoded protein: CASSLGPTGQPQHF.

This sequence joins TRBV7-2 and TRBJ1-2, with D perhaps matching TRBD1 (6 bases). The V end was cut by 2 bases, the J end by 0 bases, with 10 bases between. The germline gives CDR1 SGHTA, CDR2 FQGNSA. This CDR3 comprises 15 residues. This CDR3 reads CASSLLTGTNYGYTF. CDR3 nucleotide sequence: TGTGCCAGCAGCTTACTGACAGGAACTAACTATGGCTACACCTTC. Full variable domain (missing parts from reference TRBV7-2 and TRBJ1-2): GAGVSQSPSNKVTEKGKDVELRCDPISGHTALYWYRQSLGQGLEFLIYFQGNSAPDKSGLPSDRFSAERTGGSVSTLTIQRTQQEDSAVYLCASSLLTGTNYGYTFGSGTRLTVV.